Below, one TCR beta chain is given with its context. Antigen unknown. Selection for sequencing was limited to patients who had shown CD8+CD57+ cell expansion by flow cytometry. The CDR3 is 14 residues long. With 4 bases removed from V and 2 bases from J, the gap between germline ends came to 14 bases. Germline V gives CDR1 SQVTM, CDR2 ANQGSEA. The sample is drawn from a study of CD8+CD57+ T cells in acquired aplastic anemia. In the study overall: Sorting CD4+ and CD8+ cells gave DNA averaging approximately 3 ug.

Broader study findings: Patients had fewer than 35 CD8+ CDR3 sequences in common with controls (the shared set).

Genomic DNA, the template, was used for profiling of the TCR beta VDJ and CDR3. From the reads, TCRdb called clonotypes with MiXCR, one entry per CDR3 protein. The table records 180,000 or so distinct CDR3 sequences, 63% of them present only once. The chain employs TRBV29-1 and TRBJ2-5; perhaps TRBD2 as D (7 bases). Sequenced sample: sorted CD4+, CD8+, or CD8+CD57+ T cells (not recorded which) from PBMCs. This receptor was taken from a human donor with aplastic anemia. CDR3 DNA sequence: TGCAGCGTTGGGGGGGGCGGCAATCAAGAGACCCAGTACTTC. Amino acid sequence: CSVGGGGNQETQYF.